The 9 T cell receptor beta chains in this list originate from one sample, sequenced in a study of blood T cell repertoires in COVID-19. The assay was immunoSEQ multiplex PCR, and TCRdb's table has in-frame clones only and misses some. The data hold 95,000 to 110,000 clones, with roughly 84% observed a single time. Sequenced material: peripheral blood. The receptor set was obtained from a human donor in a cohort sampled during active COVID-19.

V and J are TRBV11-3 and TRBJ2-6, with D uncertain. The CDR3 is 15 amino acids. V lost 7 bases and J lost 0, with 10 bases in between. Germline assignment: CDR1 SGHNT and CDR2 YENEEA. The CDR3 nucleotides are TGTGCCAGCATTTCGAGCGACTCTGGGGCCAACGTCCTGACTTTC. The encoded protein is CASISSDSGANVLTF.

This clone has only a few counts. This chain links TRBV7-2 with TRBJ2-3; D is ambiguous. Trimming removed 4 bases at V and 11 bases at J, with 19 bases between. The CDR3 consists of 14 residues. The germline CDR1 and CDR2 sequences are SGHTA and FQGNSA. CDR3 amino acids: CASSSRPRHLGQYF. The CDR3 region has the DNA TGTGCCAGCAGCTCCCGCCCCAGACATTTGGGGCAGTATTTT. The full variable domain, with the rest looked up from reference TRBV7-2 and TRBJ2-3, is GAGVSQSPSNKVTEKGKDVELRCDPISGHTALYWYRQSLGQGLEFLIYFQGNSAPDKSGLPSDRFSAERTGGSVSTLTIQRTQQEDSAVYLCASSSRPRHLGQYFGPGTRLTVL.

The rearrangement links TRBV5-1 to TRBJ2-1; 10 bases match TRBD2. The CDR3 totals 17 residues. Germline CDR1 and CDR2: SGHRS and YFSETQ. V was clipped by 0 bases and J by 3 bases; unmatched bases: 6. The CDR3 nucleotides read TGCGCCAGCAGCTTGGGATTACTAGCGGGGTACTACAATGAGCAGTTCTTC. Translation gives CASSLGLLAGYYNEQFF.

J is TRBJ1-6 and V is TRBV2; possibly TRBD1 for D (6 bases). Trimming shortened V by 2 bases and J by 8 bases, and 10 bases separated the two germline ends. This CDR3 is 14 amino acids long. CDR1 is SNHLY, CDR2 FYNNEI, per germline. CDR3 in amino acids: CASSERRGDSPLHF. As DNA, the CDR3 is TGTGCCAGCAGTGAACGCAGGGGAGATTCACCCCTCCACTTT.

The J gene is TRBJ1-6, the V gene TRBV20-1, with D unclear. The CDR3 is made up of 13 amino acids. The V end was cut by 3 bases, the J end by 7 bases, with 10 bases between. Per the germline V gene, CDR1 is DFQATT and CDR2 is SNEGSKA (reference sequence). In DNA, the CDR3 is TGCAGTGCTAGTCGGGTTTGGAATTCACCCCTCCACTTT. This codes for CSASRVWNSPLHF.

In nucleotides, the CDR3 is TGTGCCAGCACCGGAGGACGGGGACAGGGAAACTCCTATAATTCACCCCTCCACTTT. Its protein product is CASTGGRGQGNSYNSPLHF. This chain connects TRBV7-9 to TRBJ1-6; 9 bases are a match to TRBD1. Trimming took 7 bases from V and 0 from J; bases not matched to a gene: 13. Per the germline V gene, CDR1 is SEHNR and CDR2 is FQNEAQ (reference sequence). The CDR3 runs 19 residues.

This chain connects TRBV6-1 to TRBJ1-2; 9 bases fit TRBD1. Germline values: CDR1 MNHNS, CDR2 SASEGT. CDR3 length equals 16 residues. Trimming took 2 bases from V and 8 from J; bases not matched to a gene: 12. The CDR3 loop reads CASSESLQGAIGGYTF. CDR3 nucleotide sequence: TGTGCCAGCAGTGAATCCCTACAGGGGGCGATTGGCGGCTACACCTTC.

The CDR3 coding sequence is TGTGCCAGCAGCCCGGACAGGGTAAGAACCCAGTACTTC. This codes for CASSPDRVRTQYF. The chain carries TRBV3-1 (or the pseudogene TRBV3-2) and TRBJ2-5; TRBD1 agrees at 8 bases. Looked up from germline, CDR1 is LGHDT and CDR2 is YNNKEL (reference sequence). The CDR3 totals 13 residues. Trimming removed 4 bases from V and 8 bases from J; junction bases left unmatched: 6.

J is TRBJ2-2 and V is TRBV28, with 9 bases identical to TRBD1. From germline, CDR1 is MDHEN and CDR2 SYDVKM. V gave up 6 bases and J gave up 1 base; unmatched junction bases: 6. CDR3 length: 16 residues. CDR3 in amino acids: CASRRDREGNTGELFF. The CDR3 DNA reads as TGTGCCAGCAGGCGGGACAGGGAAGGGAACACCGGGGAGCTGTTTTTT.